This TCR beta chain was sequenced during a study of T-cell memory formation after mild COVID-19. On this clonotype itself: Its antigen is undetermined.

CDR1 is MDHEN, CDR2 SYDVKM, per germline. The ends were cut back, 10 bases at V and 2 bases at J, with 14 bases in the middle. This CDR3 contains 13 residues. TCRdb itself ran the 5' RACE reads through MiXCR, one entry per CDR3 protein. The table lists 190,000 or so distinct CDR3 sequences, about 10% of them singletons. Study findings and constraints: Clones that contracted clustered mainly in CM and EM if CD4+ and in EMRA if CD8+. Some clones that responded turned up in pre-infection memory, which suggests that cross-reactive memory joined in.

The receptor comes from a man between 18 and 29 years old who had mild COVID-19 (a few samples of this study predate the infection). Cell type and time point are not known. Sequencing was carried out using PBMCs or a T cell subset sorted from them (not recorded which). The chain couples TRBV28 to TRBJ1-2; D perhaps matches TRBD1 (5 bases). The DNA for the CDR3 is TGTGCCATATCCCGGGACCTCAACTATGGCTACACCTTC. Translating it yields CAISRDLNYGYTF.